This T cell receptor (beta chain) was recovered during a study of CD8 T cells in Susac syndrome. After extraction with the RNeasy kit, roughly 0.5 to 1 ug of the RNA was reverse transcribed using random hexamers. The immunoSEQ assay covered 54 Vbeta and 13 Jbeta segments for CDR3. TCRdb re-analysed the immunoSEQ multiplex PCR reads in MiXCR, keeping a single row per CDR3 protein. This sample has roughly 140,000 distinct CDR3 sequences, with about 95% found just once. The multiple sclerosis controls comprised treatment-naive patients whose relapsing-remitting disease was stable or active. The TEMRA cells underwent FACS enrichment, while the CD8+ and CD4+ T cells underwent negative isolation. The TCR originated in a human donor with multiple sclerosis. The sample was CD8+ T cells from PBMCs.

CDR3 sequence reads: CAGDRGTEGYTF. DNA for the CDR3: TGTGCCGGGGACAGGGGGACGGAGGGCTACACCTTC. The chain combines TRBV30 with TRBJ1-2; TRBD1 matches 11 bases. V shed 8 bases, J shed 8 bases, and the junction held 7 bases outside the gene matches. The CDR3 loop spans 12 amino acids. Germline V CDR1 and CDR2: GTSNPN, SVGIG (reference sequence). The variable domain in full, with the rest retrieved from reference TRBV30 and TRBJ1-2, is SQTIHQWPATLVQPVGSPLSLECTVEGTSNPNLYWYRQAAGRGLQLLFYSVGIGQISSEVPQNLSASRPQDRQFILSSKKLLLSDSGFYLCAGDRGTEGYTFGSGTRLTVV.